This is a list of T cell receptor beta chains from one sample in a study of T cell responses to AZD1222 COVID-19 vaccine. TCRdb's table, derived via immunoSEQ multiplex PCR, lists solely in-frame clones and lacks some. There are around 110,000 clones in the sample; roughly 84% occur only once, and around 7.5% lies in the top ten. The sequencing used peripheral blood, collected on day 0 of AZD1222 vaccination. These receptors originate from an adult in good health. The CDR3 runs from the conserved cysteine through the conserved F or W. D genes are given only for firm matches. The size entry is marked missing in some rows and otherwise reads once, few, many or a size class.

TRBV9	-	TRBD2	TRBJ2-2	TGTGCCAGCAGCGGAACTAGCGGGGGCCCTCGATCCACCGGGGAGCTGTTTTTT	CASSGTSGGPRSTGELFF
TRBV5-4	-	-	TRBJ2-1	TGTGCCAGCAGCGGTGCGTGGCAGGGGGGCCGTCGGGAGCAGTTCTTC	CASSGAWQGGRREQFF
TRBV28	once	TRBD1	TRBJ1-2	TGTGCCAGCAGCGATGCACAGGGGGCCGGCGGCTACACCTTC	CASSDAQGAGGYTF
TRBV10-3	once	-	TRBJ2-1	TGTGCCATCAGTGTTCGTAGTTCAAATGAGCAGTTCTTC	CAISVRSSNEQFF
TRBV6-4	-	-	TRBJ1-6	TGTGCCAGCAGTGAAGGTTTCGAGGGCACACCCCTCCACTTT	CASSEGFEGTPLHF
TRBV6-6	-	-	TRBJ2-7	TGTGCCAGCAGTTACGGGTCGGGAGTTACGTACGAGCAGTACTTC	CASSYGSGVTYEQYF
TRBV5-4	few	-	TRBJ2-2	TGTGCCAGCAGCTTGGGGGGGGCCGCGAACACCGGGGAGCTGTTTTTT	CASSLGGAANTGELFF
TRBV7-6	-	TRBD2	TRBJ2-1	TGTGCCAGGCCGGGTTGGGCGGGAGGCTACAATGAGCAGTTCTTC	CARPGWAGGYNEQFF
TRBV9	-	TRBD1	TRBJ2-3	TGTGCCAGCAGCGTTGGGGACAGGGGGGGAACAGATACGCAGTATTTT	CASSVGDRGGTDTQYF
TRBV12-3/TRBV12-4	-	-	TRBJ1-5	TGTGCCAGCACCGCCGCAGGGAGGGAGCCCCAGCATTTT	CASTAAGREPQHF
TRBV28	-	-	TRBJ1-6	TGTGCCAGCAGTTCCCTCGGGAGCTCCTATAATTCACCCCTCCACTTT	CASSSLGSSYNSPLHF
TRBV18	-	-	TRBJ2-7	TGTGCCAGCTCACCACGGGACTCCCCCTACGAGCAGTACTTC	CASSPRDSPYEQYF
TRBV20-1	few	-	TRBJ1-2	TGCAGTGATTATGGCTACACCTTC	CSDYGYTF
TRBV30	-	-	TRBJ1-5	TGTGCCTGGAGTTCCAGGGGAGGGCTCAGGCAGCCCCAGCATTTT	CAWSSRGGLRQPQHF
TRBV19	-	TRBD1	TRBJ1-6	TGTGCCAGTAGTATAGACGGGACAGAGTTCAATTCACCCCTCCACTTT	CASSIDGTEFNSPLHF
TRBV7-9	-	TRBD2	TRBJ2-3	TGTGCCAGCAGATCAAGCGGGGGGGCAACAGATACGCAGTATTTT	CASRSSGGATDTQYF
TRBV25-1	-	TRBD2	TRBJ2-1	TGTGCCAGCAGTGCGCGGACTAGCGGGATCGTTGGTGAGCAGTTCTTC	CASSARTSGIVGEQFF
TRBV27	once	-	TRBJ1-5	TGTGCCAGCAGTCTCTTAGGAGGAGGGATTAATCAGCCCCAGCATTTT	CASSLLGGGINQPQHF
TRBV9	-	-	TRBJ2-3	TGTGCCAGCAGCGTAGTTGATAGGACTTACCATACGCAGTATTTT	CASSVVDRTYHTQYF
TRBV10-3	-	TRBD1	TRBJ2-3	TGTGCCATCAGTGAAGGGACAGGGTTTTCAGATACGCAGTATTTT	CAISEGTGFSDTQYF